This TCR beta chain originates from a study of metastatic and nonmetastatic thyroid tumors. Thyroid surgery was performed in patients who had received no treatment beforehand. CDR1 is KGHSH and CDR2 is LQKENI in the germline V gene. The CDR3 covers 15 residues. Unmatched junction bases numbered 5, after V lost 3 bases and J lost 3 bases. Through MiXCR, TCRdb re-clonotyped the PCR reads. This sample has about 13,000 clones; around 25% occur once, and the top ten carry roughly three fifths. The chain couples TRBV18 to TRBJ1-5; TRBD1 matches 7 bases. The source material was blood. The source is a male donor with papillary thyroid cancer or a benign thyroid nodule (not recorded which). Some clones in this sample may be carry-over from other donors' samples. The CDR3 bases are TGTGCCAGCTCACCCGACAGGGCCTACAATCAGCCCCAGCATTTT. This translates into CASSPDRAYNQPQHF. The variable domain in full, with the rest retrieved from reference TRBV18 and TRBJ1-5, is NAGVMQNPRHLVRRRGQEARLRCSPMKGHSHVYWYRQLPEEGLKFMVYLQKENIIDESGMPKERFSAEFPKEGPSILRIQQVVRGDSAAYFCASSPDRAYNQPQHFGDGTRLSIL.